This is a list of T cell receptor beta chains from one sample in a study of blood T cell repertoires in COVID-19. Using immunoSEQ multiplex PCR, the repertoire was profiled, and TCRdb retains in-frame clones only, with some absent. This sample yields around 150,000 clones, of which about four fifths are seen a single time; approximately 9.9% belongs to the top ten. Sequenced sample: PBMCs or T cells enriched from blood (not recorded which). The receptor set was obtained from a man aged 50 to 59 who had recovered from COVID-19. CDR3s include the opening cysteine and the closing phenylalanine or tryptophan. The D gene is left open where the match is weak. Clone size, where shown, is once, few, many, or a class for clones that have expanded.

V,J,size,D,DNA,CDR3
TRBV10-3,TRBJ2-3,-,TRBD1,TGTGCCATCAGTGAGAGGGGGCTCGGCACAGATACGCAGTATTTT,CAISERGLGTDTQYF
TRBV27,TRBJ2-2,-,TRBD1,TGTGCCAGCAGTTGGACAGGGATGTACACCGGGGAGCTGTTTTTT,CASSWTGMYTGELFF
TRBV5-1,TRBJ1-5,-,-,TGCGCCAGCAGCTTGGATCTGGGGCAGGGGCAGCCCCAGCATTTT,CASSLDLGQGQPQHF
TRBV11-3,TRBJ2-2,-,-,TGTGCCAGCAGCTTGGGGGGACAGAGGGGGAACACCGGGGAGCTGTTTTTT,CASSLGGQRGNTGELFF
TRBV6-5,TRBJ1-6,-,-,TGTGCCAGCACCCTACGATCGACAGGTCGATCACCCCTCCACTTT,CASTLRSTGRSPLHF
TRBV5-4,TRBJ2-3,-,TRBD1,TGTGCCAGCAGCGTGAGGGGGCCCACAGATACGCAGTATTTT,CASSVRGPTDTQYF
TRBV19,TRBJ1-5,-,-,TGTGCCAGTAGTATGCAGGGCAATCAGCCCCAGCATTTT,CASSMQGNQPQHF
TRBV19,TRBJ1-1,-,-,TGTGCCAGTAGGCCGGGACGGGAGGAGACTGAAGCTTTCTTT,CASRPGREETEAFF
TRBV9,TRBJ2-3,-,-,TGTGCCAGCAGCCTGGCTGGGAGGGGGGGAAGCACAGATACGCAGTATTTT,CASSLAGRGGSTDTQYF
TRBV18,TRBJ2-7,once,-,TGTGCCAGCTCACCACCCTCCCAGGGAAAATACGAGCAGTACTTC,CASSPPSQGKYEQYF
TRBV5-6,TRBJ1-5,-,-,TGTGCCAGCAGTCGGTTCGTGGGTTGGGGGGAGAGTGAGCCCCAGCATTTT,CASSRFVGWGESEPQHF
TRBV19,TRBJ2-5,-,TRBD1,TGTGCCAGTGGACAGGGTCTGGGGACCCAGTACTTC,CASGQGLGTQYF
TRBV2,TRBJ1-1,-,TRBD1,TGTGCCAGCCACGGACAGGGCGGAGCGAACACTGAAGCTTTCTTT,CASHGQGGANTEAFF
TRBV21-1,TRBJ1-2,-,-,TGTGCCAGCAGCAAATTAAATGACAATAGGTATGGCTACACCTTC,CASSKLNDNRYGYTF
TRBV29-1,TRBJ2-7,-,-,TGCAGCGTGAGGGGGGCTAGCGGCTCAGCGGTGTACGAGCAGTACTTC,CSVRGASGSAVYEQYF
TRBV7-9,TRBJ1-1,-,-,TGTGCCAGCAGCAGATCGCCGGGGGGAGCTTTCTTT,CASSRSPGGAFF
TRBV30,TRBJ2-3,-,TRBD2,TGTGCCTGGAGTCGCCCGGGACGGACTCTGGAGCGGGGGGGCTTCCCAGATACGCAGTATTTT,CAWSRPGRTLERGGFPDTQYF
TRBV3-1/TRBV3-2,TRBJ2-3,-,-,TGTGCCAGCAGCCAAGATCCGGGTTCCACAGATACGCAGTATTTT,CASSQDPGSTDTQYF
TRBV3-1/TRBV3-2,TRBJ2-3,-,-,TGTGCCAGCAGCCAAGACTTCTTGGGGGCAGGGGGCACAGATACGCAGTATTTT,CASSQDFLGAGGTDTQYF
TRBV20-1,TRBJ2-5,-,TRBD1,TGCAGTGCTGGTGACAGGGTGACTCTAAAAGAGACCCAGTACTTC,CSAGDRVTLKETQYF
TRBV5-1,TRBJ1-1,-,-,TGCGCCAGCAGCTTGGACTTTCTGGTCACTGAAGCTTTCTTT,CASSLDFLVTEAFF
TRBV24-1,TRBJ1-1,few,-,TGTGCCACCAGTGATAACAGGGCTTCGAACACTGAAGCTTTCTTT,CATSDNRASNTEAFF
TRBV12-3/TRBV12-4,TRBJ1-2,once,-,TGTGCCAGCAGTTTTAACAGGGTGGATGGCTACACCTTC,CASSFNRVDGYTF
TRBV12-3/TRBV12-4,TRBJ1-5,-,-,TGTGCCAGCAACACAGTCAGTCAGCCCCAGCATTTT,CASNTVSQPQHF
TRBV7-9,TRBJ2-1,-,TRBD1,TGTGCCAGCAGCTTAGACAGGGGGCGTAGTGAGCAGTTCTTC,CASSLDRGRSEQFF
TRBV30,TRBJ2-7,-,-,TGTGCCTGGCGTGACAGAGCAATCTCCTACGAGCAGTACTTC,CAWRDRAISYEQYF
TRBV18,TRBJ2-7,-,-,TGTGCCAGCTCAATTTTCTCTTCCTACGAGCAGTACTTC,CASSIFSSYEQYF
TRBV27,TRBJ2-5,-,TRBD2,TGTGCCAGCGGATCCTCTAGCGGGAGTCCCCGAGAGACCCAGTACTTC,CASGSSSGSPRETQYF
TRBV28,TRBJ2-1,once,-,TGTGCCAGCAAGAGGGAACGCTGGGTCGTCAATGAGCAGTTCTTC,CASKRERWVVNEQFF
TRBV21-1,TRBJ1-6,-,-,TGTGCCAGCAGCACTCAAAACGCGACAGGGAGAGGTTCACCCCTCCACTTT,CASSTQNATGRGSPLHF
TRBV7-2,TRBJ2-5,-,-,TGTGCCAGCAGCTTAGGGGCGCAGGAGACCCAGTACTTC,CASSLGAQETQYF